Presented here are 26 T cell receptor beta chains from one specimen sequenced in a study of human T cells and chemical hapten exposure. TCRdb independently ran MiXCR on the RACE reads; one entry per CDR3 protein. The data contain 350,000 or so distinct CDR3 sequences, roughly 6.9% of them singletons. Noted time point: patch test 1, 2 weeks after DPC sensitization. Treatment noted: therapeutic diphenylcyclopropenone sensitization with weekly scalp DPC. The input for sequencing was whole blood, taken in connection with sensitization to the hapten diphenylcyclopropenone (DPC). These TCRs come from a woman between 18 and 29 years old with alopecia areata. Some clones in this sample may be carry-over from other donors' samples.

Many counts were recorded for this clonotype. The chain employs TRBV5-1 and TRBJ2-7, with a possible D match to TRBD2 (5 bases). V was cut by 4 bases and J by 5 bases, with 22 bases left in between. From germline, CDR1 is SGHRS and CDR2 YFSETQ. CDR3 length: 16 residues. CDR3 sequence reads: CASSGYGLRENNEQYF. The CDR3 coding sequence is TGCGCCAGCAGCGGATATGGACTGCGCGAAAATAACGAGCAGTACTTC.

This clonotype was found many times. V and J are TRBV7-2 and TRBJ2-3; 8 bases agree with TRBD2. Trimming cost V 1 base and J 1 base; bases outside gene matches: 4. Germline assignment: CDR1 SGHTA and CDR2 FQGNSA. This CDR3 spans 16 amino acids. CDR3 DNA sequence: TGTGCCAGCAGCTTAGTAGCGGGGCGCCGCACAGATACGCAGTATTTT. Protein sequence: CASSLVAGRRTDTQYF.

This clonotype was counted ten times or more. V is TRBV7-9 and J is TRBJ1-1; weak D call: TRBD1 (6 bases). The germline gives CDR1 SEHNR, CDR2 FQNEAQ (reference sequence). V shed 5 bases and J shed 7 bases, with 11 bases lying between them. The CDR3 is 12 amino acids. The CDR3, as DNA: TGTGCCAGCAGCCCCACAGGGATTGAAGCTTTCTTT. This codes for CASSPTGIEAFF.

The chain combines TRBV20-1 with TRBJ2-1, with a possible D match to TRBD1 (7 bases). Looked up from germline, CDR1 is DFQATT and CDR2 is SNEGSKA (reference sequence). The CDR3 spans 17 residues. The ends were cut back, 3 bases at V and 7 bases at J, with 25 bases in the middle. CDR3 sequence reads: CSASERWGDSFYNEQFF. The CDR3 coding sequence is TGCAGTGCTAGCGAAAGGTGGGGGGACAGTTTCTATAATGAGCAGTTCTTC.

The chain combines TRBV29-1 with TRBJ1-2; D not certain. The CDR3 length is 11 residues. The ends were cut back, 6 bases at V and 4 bases at J, with 9 bases in the middle. CDR1 SQVTM and CDR2 ANQGSEA come from the germline V gene. The CDR3, as DNA: TGCAGCGTGGCGGCTCTCTATGGCTACACCTTC. It encodes CSVAALYGYTF.

This clonotype has ten or more counts. The chain has TRBV4-2 and TRBJ1-1; D remains unclear. This CDR3 contains 15 residues. Germline V gene lookup returns CDR1 LGHNA and CDR2 YNFKEQ. V was pared by 0 bases and J by 0 bases, with 8 bases between. In DNA, the CDR3 is TGTGCCAGCAGCCAAGAAGAGGGAATGAACACTGAAGCTTTCTTT. It is translated as CASSQEEGMNTEAFF.

The sample holds many counts of this clonotype. The J gene is TRBJ1-6, the V gene TRBV6-1, with D possibly matching TRBD1 (6 bases). The ends were cut back, 1 base at V and 9 bases at J, with 13 bases in the middle. CDR1 and CDR2 (germline): MNHNS, SASEGT. This CDR3 contains 15 residues. In nucleotides, the CDR3 is TGTGCCAGCAGTGAAGAGGGGGATCTAGGTTCACCCCTCCACTTT. Protein sequence: CASSEEGDLGSPLHF.

This clonotype was observed a handful of times. J is TRBJ2-1 and V is TRBV20-1, with TRBD2 identical over 7 bases. This CDR3 spans 15 amino acids. Germline V CDR1 and CDR2: DFQATT, SNEGSKA (reference sequence). Losses at the gene ends were 0 bases for V and 1 base for J; bases not matched to a gene: 3. CDR3 region: CSARDPGGSYNEQFF. CDR3 nucleotide sequence: TGCAGTGCTAGAGATCCCGGGGGGTCCTACAATGAGCAGTTCTTC.

The chain employs TRBV19 and TRBJ2-3; 12 bases fit TRBD2. The CDR3 spans 19 residues. J gave up 1 base and V 7 bases, and 15 bases lay outside the gene matches. Germline CDR1 and CDR2: LNHDA and SQIVND (reference sequence). Written as DNA, the CDR3 is TGTGCCAGTACCATTGACCGGACTAGCGGGGAAAGGGGCACAGATACGCAGTATTTT. Its protein product is CASTIDRTSGERGTDTQYF.

In its sample, this clonotype was seen a few times. The DNA of the CDR3 is TGTGCCAGCAGCCCTAGGGGGGACACATCCTACAATGAGCAGTTCTTC. Protein: CASSPRGDTSYNEQFF. The V and J genes are TRBV9 and TRBJ2-1; the D call may be TRBD1 or TRBD2 (6 bases each). Between the trimmed V and J ends, which lost 4 bases and 1 base, there was a span of 15 bases. The germline CDR1 and CDR2 sequences are SGDLS and YYNGEE. The CDR3 sequence is 16 residues long.

This clonotype was observed a few times. This chain joins TRBV7-2 and TRBJ2-2; D could derive from TRBD1 or TRBD2 (6 bases each). V lost 0 bases, J lost 8 bases, and 10 bases lay in between. Germline V gives CDR1 SGHTA, CDR2 FQGNSA. This CDR3 spans 14 amino acids. CDR3 nucleotide sequence: TGTGCCAGCAGCTTAGCCAGGGGAGGTGGGGAGCTGTTTTTT. Encoded protein: CASSLARGGGELFF.

This clonotype has ten or more counts. The chain recombines TRBV12-3 or TRBV12-4 with TRBJ2-2; D gene uncertain. This CDR3 contains 12 residues. V was pared by 6 bases and J by 2 bases, with 4 bases between. The CDR3, as DNA: TGTGCCAGCAGAGTAAACACCGGGGAGCTGTTTTTT. It encodes CASRVNTGELFF.

CDR3 bases: TGTGCCAGCAGCCAGAGGTATGGAACCGTGACCTTACATGAGCAGTTCTTC. Its translation is CASSQRYGTVTLHEQFF. The chain recombines TRBV4-2 with TRBJ2-1, with D unresolved. The CDR3 length is 17 residues. The germline gives CDR1 LGHNA, CDR2 YNFKEQ. V lost 3 bases, J lost 8 bases, and 23 bases lay in between.

The rearrangement uses TRBV11-1 and TRBJ2-6; D is unclear. V was pared by 0 bases and J by 0 bases, with 18 bases between. The CDR3 runs to 20 residues. Per germline, CDR1 SGHAT and CDR2 FQDESV (reference sequence). The CDR3 DNA follows: TGTGCCAGCAGCTTAGCGCTTTTCTCAGGTCACCACTCTGGGGCCAACGTCCTGACTTTC. Translation: CASSLALFSGHHSGANVLTF.

The sample holds a few counts of this clonotype. The chain joins TRBV5-1 to TRBJ1-2; 7 positions agree with TRBD1. Trimming took 2 bases from V and 3 from J; bases not matched to a gene: 7. Germline CDR1 SGHRS, CDR2 YFSETQ. The CDR3 is 15 amino acids. CDR3 loop: CASSFGQVGDYGYTF. CDR3 sequence (DNA): TGCGCCAGCAGCTTCGGACAGGTGGGGGACTATGGCTACACCTTC.

The chain carries TRBV6-5 and TRBJ1-3, with 8 positions matching TRBD1. Per germline, CDR1 MNHEY and CDR2 SVGAGI. The CDR3 extends over 16 amino acids. V gave up 8 bases and J gave up 0 bases; unmatched junction bases: 9. The DNA for the CDR3 is TGTGCCAGCGGTAATCGTGGGACAGGCTCTGGAAACACCATATATTTT. It specifies CASGNRGTGSGNTIYF.

This clonotype has only a few counts. This sequence joins TRBV20-1 and TRBJ2-7, with 10 bases fitting TRBD2. The CDR3 contains 14 residues. J lost 2 bases, V lost 3 bases, and 4 bases had no gene match. Germline CDR1 and CDR2: DFQATT and SNEGSKA (reference sequence). The CDR3, as DNA: TGCAGTGCTAGCCCAGCGGGGGGGCCCTACGAGCAGTACTTC. Encoded protein: CSASPAGGPYEQYF.

This clonotype was counted at least ten times. The rearrangement uses TRBV7-2 and TRBJ2-3, with D perhaps TRBD1 (5 bases). The CDR3 totals 15 residues. The germline CDR1 and CDR2 sequences are SGHTA and FQGNSA. V lost 6 bases, J lost 2 bases, and 15 bases lay in between. The CDR3 bases are TGTGCCAGCAGGCCAAGTGACAGCTACACAGATACGCAGTATTTT. It is translated as CASRPSDSYTDTQYF.

Remarks on this clonotype: A much larger clonotype is one base distant, so this may be a read error. The chain combines TRBV5-1 with TRBJ2-3; D may be TRBD1 (7 bases). CDR1 and CDR2 from the germline V gene are SGHRS and YFSETQ. The CDR3 runs to 16 residues. This CDR3 reads CARSWRGPHGADTQYF. The CDR3 nucleotides are TGCGCCCGCAGCTGGAGGGGGCCCCACGGGGCGGATACGCAGTATTTT.

At least ten counts were recorded for this clonotype. V usage is TRBV6-5 and J usage is TRBJ2-7, with D hard to call. Germline V gives CDR1 MNHEY, CDR2 SVGAGI. The V and J ends lost 6 bases and 0 bases respectively, with 9 bases between them. There are 13 residues in the CDR3. CDR3 sequence reads: CASSRSPSYEQYF. The CDR3 nucleotides are TGTGCCAGCAGCCGCTCGCCCTCCTACGAGCAGTACTTC.

The chain couples TRBV20-1 to TRBJ1-1; 9 bases are shared with TRBD1. The CDR3 has 16 amino acids. Germline-derived CDR1 and CDR2 are DFQATT and SNEGSKA (reference sequence). J lost 3 bases, V lost 2 bases, and 10 bases had no gene match. The CDR3 DNA reads as TGCAGTGCTAGAACGGACAGGGGTTTCTTGGACACTGAAGCTTTCTTT. Translation: CSARTDRGFLDTEAFF.

This clonotype was picked up a small number of times. This rearrangement joins TRBV9 to TRBJ1-2; no clear D gene. There are 14 residues in the CDR3. Germline CDR1 and CDR2: SGDLS and YYNGEE. V was clipped by 3 bases and J by 4 bases, with 13 bases between them. The CDR3 DNA reads TGTGCCAGCAGCGCCAGCGCTATTACCTATGGCTACACCTTC. This encodes CASSASAITYGYTF.

This clonotype showed up just a few times. J is TRBJ1-1 and V is TRBV12-3 or TRBV12-4, with D possibly being TRBD1 (5 bases). The V end was cut by 3 bases, the J end by 4 bases, with 12 bases between. CDR3 length: 14 residues. The CDR3 sequence: CASSFNWGGTEAFF. In DNA, the CDR3 is TGTGCCAGCAGTTTCAATTGGGGGGGCACTGAAGCTTTCTTT.

This clonotype has at least ten counts. V and J are TRBV27 and TRBJ1-6; D uncertain. The CDR3 runs 13 residues. Trimming left V 2 bases short and J 8 bases short, with 7 bases between. Germline loops: CDR1 MNHEY, CDR2 SMNVEV (reference sequence). For the CDR3, the DNA is TGTGCCAGCAGTTTAGAGAGGGATTCACCCCTCCACTTT. Amino acids: CASSLERDSPLHF.

In this sample, this clonotype turned up many times. V and J are TRBV6-5 and TRBJ2-5; possibly TRBD2 for D (5 bases). This CDR3 has 13 residues. Trimming shortened V by 8 bases and J by 4 bases, and 14 bases separated the two germline ends. The germline V gene has CDR1 MNHEY and CDR2 SVGAGI. CDR3 amino acids: CASFQRAGETQYF. The DNA for the CDR3 is TGTGCCAGCTTCCAACGTGCGGGAGAGACCCAGTACTTC.

In this sample, this clonotype turned up a few times. This chain links TRBV5-4 with TRBJ2-1; TRBD2 aligns across 7 bases. Germline CDR1 reads SGHNT; CDR2 reads YYREEE (reference sequence). Trimming cost V 7 bases and J 8 bases; bases outside gene matches: 9. The CDR3 covers 13 residues. The CDR3 region is CASSPGGQDEQFF. The CDR3 coding sequence is TGTGCCAGCTCCCCGGGGGGTCAGGATGAGCAGTTCTTC.